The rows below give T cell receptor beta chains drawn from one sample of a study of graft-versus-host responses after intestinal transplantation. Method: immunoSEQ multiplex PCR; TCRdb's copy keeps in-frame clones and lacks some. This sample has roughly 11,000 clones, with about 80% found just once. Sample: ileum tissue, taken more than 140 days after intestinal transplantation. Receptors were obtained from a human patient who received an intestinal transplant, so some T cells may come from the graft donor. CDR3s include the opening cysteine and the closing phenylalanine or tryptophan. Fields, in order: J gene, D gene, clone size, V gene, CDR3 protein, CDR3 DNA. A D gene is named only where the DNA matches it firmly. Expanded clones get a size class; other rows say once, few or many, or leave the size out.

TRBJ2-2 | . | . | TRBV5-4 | CASSKDRYTGELFF | TGTGCCAGCAGCAAAGACAGGTACACCGGGGAGCTGTTTTTT
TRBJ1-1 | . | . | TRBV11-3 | CASSPGARGRGEAFF | TGTGCCAGCAGCCCCGGGGCACGGGGGAGGGGTGAAGCTTTCTTT
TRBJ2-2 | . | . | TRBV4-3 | CASSQGLTRAGELFF | TGCGCCAGCAGCCAAGGGCTGACTAGGGCCGGGGAGCTGTTTTTT
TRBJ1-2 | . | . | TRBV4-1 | CASSQEGYGYTF | TGCGCCAGCAGCCAGGAGGGGTATGGCTACACCTTC
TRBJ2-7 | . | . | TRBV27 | CASSSLGGGYEQYF | TGTGCCAGCAGCTCTTTGGGAGGGGGTTACGAGCAGTACTTC
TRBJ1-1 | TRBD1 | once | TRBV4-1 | CASSLSGTVTEAFF | TGCGCCAGCAGCCTATCCGGGACAGTTACTGAAGCTTTCTTT
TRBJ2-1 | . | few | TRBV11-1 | CASSLAGANEQFF | TGTGCCAGCAGCTTAGCGGGGGCCAATGAGCAGTTCTTC
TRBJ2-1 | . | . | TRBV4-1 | CASSQVWPRGGNEQFF | TGCGCCAGCAGCCAAGTTTGGCCTAGGGGGGGCAATGAGCAGTTCTTC
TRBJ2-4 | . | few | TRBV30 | CAASGQRAKNIQYF | TGTGCCGCGTCGGGACAAAGAGCCAAAAACATTCAGTACTTC
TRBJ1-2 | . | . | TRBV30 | CAWSGGVDYGYTF | TGTGCCTGGAGTGGGGGGGTGGACTATGGCTACACCTTC
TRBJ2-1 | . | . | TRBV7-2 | CASGGSSYNEQFF | TGTGCCTCTGGGGGGAGCTCCTACAATGAGCAGTTCTTC
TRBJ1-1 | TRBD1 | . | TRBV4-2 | CASSQRGQGAGNTEAFF | TGTGCCAGCAGCCAAAGGGGACAGGGGGCCGGGAACACTGAAGCTTTCTTT
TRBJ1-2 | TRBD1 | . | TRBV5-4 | CASSLDRGRGGYTF | TGTGCCAGCAGCTTGGACAGGGGGCGCGGTGGCTACACCTTC
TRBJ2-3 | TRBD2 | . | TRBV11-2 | CASRLAGYTQYF | TGTGCCAGCCGACTAGCGGGCTATACGCAGTATTTT
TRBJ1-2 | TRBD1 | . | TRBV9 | CASSTGQGYVEGYTF | TGTGCCAGCAGTACGGGACAGGGTTACGTGGAGGGCTACACCTTC
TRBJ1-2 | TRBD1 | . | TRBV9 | CASSAGGRGYTF | TGTGCCAGCAGCGCAGGGGGGCGAGGCTACACCTTC
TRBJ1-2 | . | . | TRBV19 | CASSIPVGGNYGYTF | TGTGCCAGTAGTATTCCGGTCGGGGGGAACTATGGCTACACCTTC
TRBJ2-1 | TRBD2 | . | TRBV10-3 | CAISDLAGSYNEQFF | TGTGCCATCAGTGACCTAGCGGGGTCCTACAATGAGCAGTTCTTC
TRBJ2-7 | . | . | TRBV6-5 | CASSAGTLTYEQYF | TGTGCCAGCAGTGCCGGGACACTCACCTACGAGCAGTACTTC
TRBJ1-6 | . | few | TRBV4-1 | CASSQDLGTPGSPLHF | TGCGCCAGCAGCCAAGATTTGGGCACCCCAGGCTCACCCCTCCACTTT
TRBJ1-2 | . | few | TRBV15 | CATSRDRSGYTF | TGTGCCACCAGCAGAGATAGGAGTGGCTACACCTTC
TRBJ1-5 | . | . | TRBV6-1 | CASRWGDQPQHF | TGTGCCAGCAGATGGGGGGATCAGCCCCAGCATTTT
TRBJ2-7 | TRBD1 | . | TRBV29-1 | CSGPGQGPYEQYF | TGCAGCGGACCGGGACAGGGTCCGTACGAGCAGTACTTC
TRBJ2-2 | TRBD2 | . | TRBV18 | CASSGGANTGELFF | TGTGCCAGCTCAGGGGGGGCGAACACCGGGGAGCTGTTTTTT
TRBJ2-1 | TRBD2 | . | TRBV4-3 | CASSRRRALAGGGNEQFF | TGCGCCAGCAGCCGCCGTCGCGCCCTAGCGGGAGGAGGCAATGAGCAGTTCTTC
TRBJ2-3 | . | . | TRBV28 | CASRSEPHDTQYF | TGTGCCAGCAGGTCGGAGCCTCACGATACGCAGTATTTT
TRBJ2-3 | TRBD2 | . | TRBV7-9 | CASSPGLAGGKADTQYF | TGTGCCAGCAGCCCAGGACTAGCGGGGGGTAAGGCAGATACGCAGTATTTT
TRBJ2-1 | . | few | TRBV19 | CASSRDSSSYNEQFF | TGTGCCAGTAGTCGGGATTCGAGCTCCTACAATGAGCAGTTCTTC
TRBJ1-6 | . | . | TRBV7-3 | CASSEPMGAPLHF | TGTGCCAGCAGTGAACCTATGGGGGCCCCCCTCCACTTT
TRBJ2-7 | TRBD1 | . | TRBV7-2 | CASSFRRGQSEQYF | TGTGCCAGCAGCTTCCGCAGGGGGCAGAGCGAGCAGTACTTC
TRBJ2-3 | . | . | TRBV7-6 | CASSPYSPAVPEDTQYF | TGTGCCAGCAGCCCTTATTCCCCAGCGGTCCCTGAAGATACGCAGTATTTT
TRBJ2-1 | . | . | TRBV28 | CASSFPRSAANSYNEQFF | TGTGCCAGCAGTTTCCCCCGGTCAGCGGCTAACTCCTACAATGAGCAGTTCTTC
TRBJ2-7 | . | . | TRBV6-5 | CASSGSGVTYEQYF | TGTGCCAGCAGCGGGTCAGGGGTTACCTACGAGCAGTACTTC
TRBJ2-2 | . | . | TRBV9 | CASSVGGENGELFF | TGTGCCAGCAGCGTGGGCGGGGAGAACGGGGAGCTGTTTTTT
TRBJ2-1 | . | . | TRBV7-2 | CASSLGTNSYNEQFF | TGTGCCAGCAGCTTAGGGACAAACTCCTACAATGAGCAGTTCTTC
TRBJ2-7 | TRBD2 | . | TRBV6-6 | CASSYPRASGKYEQYF | TGTGCCAGCAGTTACCCCCGGGCTAGCGGGAAATACGAGCAGTACTTC
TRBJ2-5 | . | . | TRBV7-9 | CASSLAELGRETQYF | TGTGCCAGCAGCTTAGCCGAACTAGGGAGAGAGACCCAGTACTTC
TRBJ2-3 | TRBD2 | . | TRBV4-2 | CASSQVLAGGPDTQYF | TGTGCCAGCAGCCAAGTACTAGCGGGAGGTCCAGATACGCAGTATTTT
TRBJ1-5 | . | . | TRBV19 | CASSILPGNQPQHF | TGTGCCAGTAGTATTCTTCCGGGCAATCAGCCCCAGCATTTT
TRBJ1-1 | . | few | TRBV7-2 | CASSLWRDTEAFF | TGTGCCAGCAGCTTATGGCGGGACACTGAAGCTTTCTTT
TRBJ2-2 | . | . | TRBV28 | CASSSGLNTGELFF | TGTGCCAGCAGTTCGGGGTTAAACACCGGGGAGCTGTTTTTT
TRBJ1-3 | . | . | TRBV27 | CATRDTGNTIYF | TGTGCCACCCGGGACACTGGAAACACCATATATTTT
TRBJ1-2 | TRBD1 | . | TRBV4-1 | CASSQEGQGRNYGYTF | TGCGCCAGCAGCCAAGAAGGACAGGGGCGTAACTATGGCTACACCTTC
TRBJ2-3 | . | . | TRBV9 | CASSGHNRSGMGLTDTQYF | TGTGCCAGCAGCGGTCACAATCGATCAGGGATGGGGCTCACAGATACGCAGTATTTT
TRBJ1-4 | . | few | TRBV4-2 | CASRQPGANEKLFF | TGTGCCAGCAGACAACCAGGGGCTAATGAAAAACTGTTTTTT
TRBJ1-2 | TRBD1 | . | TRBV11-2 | CASSPTGSYGYTF | TGTGCCAGCAGCCCGACAGGGAGCTATGGCTACACCTTC
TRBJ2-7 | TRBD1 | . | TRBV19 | CASSIRGQYPPGYEQYF | TGTGCCAGTAGTATTCGGGGACAGTATCCTCCTGGCTACGAGCAGTACTTC
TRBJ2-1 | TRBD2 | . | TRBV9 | CASSVFSGLGHNEQFF | TGTGCCAGCAGCGTATTCTCGGGACTAGGTCACAATGAGCAGTTCTTC
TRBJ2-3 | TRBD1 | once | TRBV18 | CASSPTGATDTQYF | TGTGCCAGCTCCCCCACAGGGGCCACAGATACGCAGTATTTT
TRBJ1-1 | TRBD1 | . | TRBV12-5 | CASGLGGMTEAFF | TGTGCTAGTGGTTTAGGGGGCATGACTGAAGCTTTCTTT
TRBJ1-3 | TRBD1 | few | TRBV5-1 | CASSLQGAGNTIYF | TGCGCCAGCAGCTTGCAGGGGGCTGGAAACACCATATATTTT
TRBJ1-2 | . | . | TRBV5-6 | CASSLVVFRDYTF | TGTGCCAGCAGCTTGGTCGTATTCAGGGACTACACCTTC
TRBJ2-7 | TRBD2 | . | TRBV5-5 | CASSSGLAGGYTFQEQYF | TGTGCCAGCAGCTCAGGACTAGCGGGAGGGTATACCTTTCAGGAGCAGTACTTC